This T cell receptor beta chain was retrieved from a study of shared clonotypes between healthy human individuals. The CDR3 is made up of 15 amino acids. The germline V gene encodes CDR1 MNHEY and CDR2 SVGAGI. Trimming removed 0 bases at V and 1 base at J, with 9 bases between. CD45RO-negative, CCR7-positively selected cells formed the naive CD8 fraction, excluding terminally differentiated effector memory CD45RA+ cells. When replicate PCRs were run on sorted subsets, they used about 200 ng DNA, some 29,000 T cell genomes. Measured with immunoSEQ multiplex PCR; TCRdb has only the in-frame clones, and not every one. The sample includes some 1,900,000 clones, about 94% seen only once; the top ten take less than 1.5%.

This chain connects TRBV6-5 to TRBJ2-5; D uncertain. The sequence was obtained from a man in his late teens or twenties in good health. The material sequenced was naive CD8+ T cells sorted from blood. The CDR3 loop is CASSYSQATQETQYF. The CDR3 nucleotides are TGTGCCAGCAGTTACTCGCAGGCGACCCAAGAGACCCAGTACTTC.